In its sample, the clone carrying this TCR beta chain was seen once. The data stem from a study of blood T cells in healthy people across ages. The second PCR ran roughly 6 to 11 cycles with a sample-barcoded 5' primer and J-beta primers. TCRdb re-derived calls from the 5' RACE reads in MiXCR, one entry per CDR3 protein. The sample yields 1.5 million to 2 million distinct CDR3 sequences, roughly 27% seen once. The sample consisted of blood. This sequence was found in a woman aged 25 to 39 in good health.

For the CDR3, the DNA is TGTGCCAGCAGGCAGACAGGGGAGGTGGGAGATACGCAGTATTTT. As protein: CASRQTGEVGDTQYF. This chain connects TRBV6-6 to TRBJ2-3, with 8 bases aligning to TRBD1. With 6 bases clipped from V and 5 bases from J, the junction kept 10 bases outside the gene matches. CDR1 is MNHNY, CDR2 SVGAGI, per germline (reference sequence). The CDR3 runs 15 residues.